Listed below are T cell receptor beta chains from one sample, sequenced in a study of blood T cell repertoires in COVID-19. Sequenced by immunoSEQ multiplex PCR; TCRdb stores in-frame clones only, minus some. The table lists roughly 87,000 clones, over 75% of them singletons, with approximately 3% in the top ten. The material sequenced was peripheral blood. These receptors were taken from an elderly woman with COVID-19, enrolled during active disease. CDR3s include the opening cysteine and the closing phenylalanine or tryptophan. The D gene is left open where the match is weak. Size is omitted from some rows. Given values are once, few, many or a class for expanded clones.

clone size | D gene | J gene | V gene | CDR3 protein | CDR3 DNA
few | . | TRBJ2-3 | TRBV19 | CASSPRRGGITDTQYF | TGTGCCAGTAGTCCGCGGCGGGGCGGGATCACAGATACGCAGTATTTT
. | TRBD2 | TRBJ2-3 | TRBV9 | CASSLLASTDTQYF | TGTGCCAGCAGCCTACTAGCGAGCACAGATACGCAGTATTTT
. | TRBD1 | TRBJ1-6 | TRBV7-2 | CASSEGGGRVIHF | TGTGCCAGCAGCGAAGGGGGCGGCAGGGTGATCCACTTT
. | . | TRBJ1-1 | TRBV10-2 | CASSESRGWTEAFF | TGCGCCAGCAGTGAGTCTCGGGGATGGACTGAAGCTTTCTTT
. | . | TRBJ2-5 | TRBV4-1 | CASSQFSAAETQYF | TGCGCCAGCAGCCAATTTAGCGCTGCCGAGACCCAGTACTTC
. | . | TRBJ1-4 | TRBV27 | CASSLSWGVNEKLFF | TGTGCCAGCAGTTTATCGTGGGGGGTTAATGAAAAACTGTTTTTT
. | TRBD2 | TRBJ2-7 | TRBV6-5 | CASSYGAGGSYEQYF | TGTGCCAGCAGTTACGGTGCGGGGGGCTCCTACGAGCAGTACTTC
. | TRBD1 | TRBJ1-1 | TRBV4-2 | CASSQGSGQRISVAFF | TGTGCCAGCAGCCAAGGGTCGGGACAGCGAATTTCGGTAGCTTTCTTT
. | . | TRBJ2-1 | TRBV5-1 | CASSLLADTYYNEQFF | TGCGCCAGCAGCTTGCTTGCGGACACGTACTACAATGAGCAGTTCTTC
. | TRBD1 | TRBJ2-6 | TRBV6-6 | CASSRDRGVSSGANVLTF | TGTGCCAGCAGTCGGGACAGGGGGGTTAGCTCTGGGGCCAACGTCCTGACTTTC